One T cell receptor beta chain is described in this entry. Treatment: approximately 18 received Ad26.COV2.S at low or high dose, single or two shots; five or six received placebo; per-sample allocation not given. Specimen acquisition occurred on day 63 following the initial vaccine or placebo injection. Clones were read by immunoSEQ multiplex PCR, and TCRdb kept only the in-frame ones, dropping some. The profile shows about 350,000 clones, 75% to 90% of them singletons. This sample stems from a study of Ad26.COV2.S vaccination and SARS-CoV-2 variants. The junction had 12 bases not matched to a gene; V was cut back by 5 bases and J by 4 bases. Germline V gene sequence: CDR1 KGHSH, CDR2 LQKENI. The CDR3 covers 16 residues.

V and J are TRBV18 and TRBJ1-1; 8 nucleotides line up with TRBD1. The source material was peripheral blood, sampled in a trial of Ad26.COV2.S vaccine versus placebo. The TCR comes from a person aged 18-65 years who received the Ad26.COV2.S COVID-19 vaccine or a placebo. CDR3 region: CASSEQGGQRGTEAFF. As DNA, the CDR3 is TGTGCCAGCTCAGAACAGGGGGGGCAAAGGGGCACTGAAGCTTTCTTT.